A single sample is the source of the 26 T cell receptor beta chains below, sequenced in a study of blood T cells in healthy people across ages. The authors ran a second PCR of about 6 to 11 cycles using a sample-barcoded 5' primer and a J-beta primer mix. TCRdb processed the 5' RACE reads anew with MiXCR; each CDR3 protein has one entry. In the table there are about 1.6 million distinct CDR3 sequences, roughly a third of which are singletons. The sample taken for sequencing was blood. These receptors were taken from a woman in her twenties or thirties in good health.

The V call is TRBV7-3, the J call TRBJ2-3, with TRBD2 matching over 13 bases. The junction had 5 bases not matched to a gene; V was cut back by 4 bases and J by 7 bases. The CDR3 sequence is 15 residues long. Germline V gene lookup returns CDR1 SGHTA and CDR2 FQGTGA. CDR3 protein: CASSSGTSGAHTQYF. DNA for the CDR3: TGTGCCAGCAGCTCCGGGACTAGCGGGGCACATACGCAGTATTTT. Full variable domain (outside the CDR3, taken from reference TRBV7-3 and TRBJ2-3): GAGVSQTPSNKVTEKGKYVELRCDPISGHTALYWYRQSLGQGPEFLIYFQGTGAADDSGLPNDRFFAVRPEGSVSTLKIQRTERGDSAVYLCASSSGTSGAHTQYFGPGTRLTVL.

With respect to this clonotype: A much larger clone sits a single nucleotide away, making a read error possible. This chain's CDR3 is CASSLRTGSSEQFF. Here the CDR3 DNA reads TGCGCCAGCAGCTTAAGGACAGGGTCCAGTGAGCAGTTCTTC. V gene TRBV5-1 combines with J gene TRBJ2-1; 8 positions match TRBD1. The CDR3 consists of 14 residues. J gave up 9 bases and V 2 bases, and 7 bases lay outside the gene matches. Germline lookup yields CDR1 SGHRS and CDR2 YFSETQ.

This clonotype was found many times. The chain joins TRBV9 to TRBJ2-5; 7 bases fit TRBD1. Losses at the gene ends were 2 bases for V and 2 bases for J; bases not matched to a gene: 3. Germline V lookup: CDR1 SGDLS, CDR2 YYNGEE. The CDR3 is 14 amino acids. The DNA for the CDR3 is TGTGCCAGCAGCGTTGGGGACAGTCAAGAGACCCAGTACTTC. Translated: CASSVGDSQETQYF.

V usage is TRBV21-1 and J usage is TRBJ1-2. TRBV21-1 is described as a pseudogene. This CDR3 is built from 10 residues. This chain's CDR3 is CASGPFIDTF. CDR3 DNA sequence: TGTGCCAGCGGACCTTTTATTGACACCTTC.

The rearrangement uses TRBV9 and TRBJ2-3; D not resolved. CDR3 length: 17 residues. CDR1 SGDLS and CDR2 YYNGEE come from the germline V gene. V lost 0 bases and J lost 0, with 14 bases in between. This CDR3 reads CASSVEELSPSTDTQYF. The CDR3 coding sequence is TGTGCCAGCAGCGTAGAGGAGCTTAGTCCCAGCACAGATACGCAGTATTTT.

The V call is TRBV28, the J call TRBJ2-7, with D possibly TRBD2 on 6 matching bases. Per germline, CDR1 MDHEN and CDR2 SYDVKM. The CDR3 covers 14 residues. Trimming shortened V by 3 bases and J by 0 bases, and 9 bases separated the two germline ends. This CDR3 is CASSLTRSSYEQYF. CDR3 in DNA: TGTGCCAGCAGTTTGACTAGGAGCTCCTACGAGCAGTACTTC. Based on the CDR3 plus reference TRBV28 and TRBJ2-7, the full variable domain is DVKVTQSSRYLVKRTGEKVFLECVQDMDHENMFWYRQDPGLGLRLIYFSYDVKMKEKGDIPEGYSVSREKKERFSLILESASTNQTSMYLCASSLTRSSYEQYFGPGTRLTVT.

The chain carries TRBV7-9 and TRBJ2-1, with a tentative D call TRBD2 (6 bases). The CDR3 totals 16 residues. The germline V gene has CDR1 SEHNR and CDR2 FQNEAQ (reference sequence). V gave up 2 bases and J gave up 8 bases, with 19 bases separating them. The CDR3 sequence is CASSLLAWRDDHEQFF. As DNA, the CDR3 is TGTGCCAGCAGCTTATTGGCGTGGCGGGATGACCATGAGCAGTTCTTC.

The V gene is TRBV20-1, the J gene TRBJ2-1; 8 nucleotides agree with TRBD2. V lost 3 bases and J lost 3; bases outside the gene matches: 7. CDR3 length: 15 residues. The germline gives CDR1 DFQATT, CDR2 SNEGSKA (reference sequence). Written as DNA, the CDR3 is TGCAGTGCTAGGCCCCTAGCGGGCAACTACAATGAGCAGTTCTTC. Amino acid sequence: CSARPLAGNYNEQFF.

The gene calls are TRBV7-3 and TRBJ1-1; tentative D call: TRBD1 (6 bases). CDR3 length equals 15 residues. Trimming stripped 2 bases from V and 1 base from J, with 11 bases between. Looked up from germline, CDR1 is SGHTA and CDR2 is FQGTGA. CDR3 residues: CASSLAQQGNTEAFF. The CDR3, as DNA: TGTGCCAGCAGCTTAGCGCAACAGGGGAACACTGAAGCTTTCTTT.

About this clonotype itself: An end of the junction does not agree with germline; a read error may underlie this. V and J are TRBV10-1 and TRBJ1-5, with no clear D. The CDR3 has 14 amino acids. Germline V gene data show CDR1 as WNHNN and CDR2 as SYGVQD (reference sequence). CDR3 DNA: TGCGCCGGCAGCCCACAAGTGGTTGGGCAGCCCCAGCATTTT. Amino acid sequence: CAGSPQVVGQPQHF.

The chain is built from TRBV3-1 and TRBJ2-7, with D possibly matching TRBD2 (7 bases). Germline V CDR1 and CDR2: LGHDT, YNNKEL (reference sequence). The V end lost 4 bases, the J end lost 2 bases, and 18 bases lay between the germline ends. This CDR3 is 16 amino acids long. This CDR3 is CASSLGAFGGTYEQYF. DNA for the CDR3: TGTGCCAGCAGCCTGGGGGCATTCGGGGGGACCTACGAGCAGTACTTC.

This clonotype was seen only a few times. The CDR3 bases are TGTGCCAGCAGCCAAGATCCGCAGAGGGCGGCCCAGTACTTC. Its protein product is CASSQDPQRAAQYF. V is TRBV3-1 and J is TRBJ2-5; TRBD2 is a possible D gene (5 bases). The CDR3 totals 14 residues. Trimming shortened V by 0 bases and J by 9 bases, and 14 bases separated the two germline ends. Per germline, CDR1 LGHDT and CDR2 YNNKEL (reference sequence).

This rearrangement joins TRBV4-2 to TRBJ2-1, with a possible D match to TRBD2 (5 bases). The CDR3 is 12 amino acids. Germline V gives CDR1 LGHNA, CDR2 YNFKEQ. Trimming left V 4 bases short and J 10 bases short, with 11 bases between. The CDR3 region has the DNA TGTGCCAGCAGCCCGGAGAGCGGAGAGCAGTTCTTC. This encodes CASSPESGEQFF.

The chain combines TRBV2 with TRBJ2-3; D may match TRBD1 or TRBD2 (6 bases each). Germline values: CDR1 SNHLY, CDR2 FYNNEI. This CDR3 is 15 amino acids long. Trimming left V 8 bases short and J 8 bases short, with 23 bases between. The CDR3 loop reads CASEGQQGGRGTQYF. CDR3 sequence (DNA): TGTGCCAGCGAAGGGCAACAAGGGGGGCGAGGTACGCAGTATTTT. The full variable domain, its missing parts supplied by reference TRBV2 and TRBJ2-3, is EPEVTQTPSHQVTQMGQEVILRCVPISNHLYFYWYRQILGQKVEFLVSFYNNEISEKSEIFDDQFSVERPDGSNFTLKIRSTKLEDSAMYFCASEGQQGGRGTQYFGPGTRLTVL.

This chain joins TRBV5-6 and TRBJ2-1; 7 bases agree with TRBD2. The J segment lost 9 bases and the V segment lost 7 bases, leaving 13 bases of the junction unmatched. Germline CDR1 SGHDT, CDR2 YYEEEE. This CDR3 is built from 14 residues. The CDR3 loop reads CASSPPGTKREQFF. The CDR3 DNA follows: TGTGCCAGCTCCCCCCCCGGGACTAAGCGTGAGCAGTTCTTC.

This clonotype appeared a few times. This chain uses TRBV20-1 with TRBJ1-5, with 8 bases aligning to TRBD1. This CDR3 contains 15 residues. The V segment lost 4 bases and the J segment 2 bases; nucleotides outside the gene matches: 7. Germline V lookup: CDR1 DFQATT, CDR2 SNEGSKA (reference sequence). The CDR3 DNA reads TGCAGTGCTATAACCACAGGGGGGGGCAATCAGCCCCAGCATTTT. It encodes CSAITTGGGNQPQHF.

The chain has TRBV12-3 or TRBV12-4 and TRBJ2-2; the match to TRBD1 covers 8 bases. The CDR3 length is 14 residues. J lost 5 bases, V lost 8 bases, and 7 bases had no gene match. The CDR3 sequence: CASSQGAGTGELFF. For the CDR3, the DNA is TGTGCCAGCTCCCAGGGGGCTGGGACCGGGGAGCTGTTTTTT.

The chain recombines TRBV23-1 with TRBJ2-1, with TRBD1 as a possible D gene (6 bases). TRBV23-1 is reported as an ORF; its role is uncertain. V was clipped by 7 bases and J by 7 bases, with 20 bases between them. The CDR3 is 15 amino acids. The CDR3 region has the DNA TGCGCCAGCACCGCGAGGGGGACACCCATTAATGAGCAGTTCTTC. Residues: CASTARGTPINEQFF.

The J gene is TRBJ2-3, the V gene TRBV3-1, with 10 bases fitting TRBD2. CDR1 is LGHDT, CDR2 YNNKEL, per germline (reference sequence). The CDR3 is 15 amino acids. V was clipped by 6 bases and J by 5 bases; unmatched bases: 8. The CDR3, as DNA: TGTGCCAGCAGGAGACTAGCGGGCGGGGGAGATACGCAGTATTTT. It encodes CASRRLAGGGDTQYF.

On this clonotype: Compared with germline, one end of the junction differs, possibly owing to a read error. This chain links TRBV30 with TRBJ1-6, with TRBD1 identical over 9 bases. The CDR3 length is 15 residues. Germline V gene data show CDR1 as GTSNPN and CDR2 as SVGIG (reference sequence). The CDR3 DNA follows: TGTGCCCGGAGGGACAGGGCGTTCCCCCTACGAACCCTCCACTTT. Translated: CARRDRAFPLRTLHF.

This clonotype was seen many times. The rearrangement links TRBV4-1 to TRBJ1-2; D may be TRBD1 (5 bases). CDR1 MGHRA and CDR2 YSYEKL come from the germline V gene. V shed 3 bases and J shed 4 bases, with 9 bases lying between them. This CDR3 is 13 amino acids long. CDR3 in DNA: TGCGCCAGCAGCCAGCCGGGGCCCTATGGCTACACCTTC. The encoded protein is CASSQPGPYGYTF.

The CDR3 is CASSFRTGDTDTQYF. CDR3 in DNA: TGCGCCAGCAGCTTCCGGACTGGGGACACAGATACGCAGTATTTT. This sequence joins TRBV4-1 and TRBJ2-3; D is perhaps TRBD2 (5 bases). Between the trimmed V and J ends, which lost 5 bases and 2 bases, there was a span of 14 bases. The CDR3 contains 15 residues. The germline V gene encodes CDR1 MGHRA and CDR2 YSYEKL.

This clonotype occurred a few times. The rearrangement uses TRBV7-2 and TRBJ2-1; maybe TRBD1 (5 bases). V lost 1 base and J 6 bases, leaving 10 bases between the germline ends. Germline CDR1 and CDR2: SGHTA and FQGNSA. The CDR3 loop spans 14 amino acids. The CDR3: CASSLVFQGNEQFF. The CDR3, as DNA: TGTGCCAGCAGCTTAGTTTTTCAGGGCAATGAGCAGTTCTTC.

The CDR3 nucleotides are TGTGCCATCAGTGAAGGTGCTAGTCTGCAGTTCTTC. It translates to CAISEGASLQFF. This chain connects TRBV10-3 to TRBJ2-1; the D is unclear. The V gene's germline CDR1 is ENHRY and CDR2 SYGVKD. The CDR3 spans 12 residues. V lost 3 bases and J 12 bases, leaving 12 bases between the germline ends.

This rearrangement joins TRBV6-2 or TRBV6-3 to TRBJ2-1; D is possibly TRBD2 (5 bases). V lost 5 bases, J lost 3 bases, and 14 bases lay in between. This CDR3 region has 15 residues. Germline assignment: CDR1 MNHEY and CDR2 SVGEGT. The DNA for the CDR3 is TGTGCCAGCAGTCGTACTATCGGGGACTACAATGAGCAGTTCTTC. It encodes CASSRTIGDYNEQFF.

This clonotype occurred a few times. The chain recombines TRBV7-9 with TRBJ1-5, with a weak D call TRBD1 (6 bases). V was cut by 1 base and J by 2 bases, with 9 bases left in between. Germline V CDR1 and CDR2: SEHNR, FQNEAQ (reference sequence). The CDR3 covers 15 residues. This CDR3 is CASSLDEGGNQPQHF. Here the CDR3 DNA reads TGTGCCAGCAGCTTAGACGAGGGGGGCAATCAGCCCCAGCATTTT. The full variable domain, completed using reference TRBV7-9 and TRBJ1-5, is DTGVSQNPRHKITKRGQNVTFRCDPISEHNRLYWYRQTLGQGPEFLTYFQNEAQLEKSRLLSDRFSAERPKGSFSTLEIQRTEQGDSAMYLCASSLDEGGNQPQHFGDGTRLSIL.